This T cell receptor beta chain was sequenced in a study of T cells in Graves' hyperthyroidism and ophthalmopathy. The CDR3 runs 13 residues. V gave up 6 bases and J gave up 5 bases; unmatched junction bases: 6. Amplified regions were TCR beta CDR3 sequences from RNA transcripts. RT-PCR in the first round (using the HTBI primer set) targeted the TCR CDR3. MiXCR, applied by TCRdb to the multiplex PCR reads, yields one record per CDR3 protein. This sample has 280,000 or so distinct CDR3 sequences, with about 25% found just once. This clonotype was detected a few times. Material: blood. This clonotype originated in a man in his forties with Graves' hyperthyroidism that later progressed to Graves' ophthalmopathy. The V and J genes are TRBV12-3 or TRBV12-4 and TRBJ1-2; 7 bases are shared with TRBD1. The DNA for the CDR3 is TGTGCCAGCAGATCTACAGGGGAGTATGGCTACACCTTC. Translated: CASRSTGEYGYTF.